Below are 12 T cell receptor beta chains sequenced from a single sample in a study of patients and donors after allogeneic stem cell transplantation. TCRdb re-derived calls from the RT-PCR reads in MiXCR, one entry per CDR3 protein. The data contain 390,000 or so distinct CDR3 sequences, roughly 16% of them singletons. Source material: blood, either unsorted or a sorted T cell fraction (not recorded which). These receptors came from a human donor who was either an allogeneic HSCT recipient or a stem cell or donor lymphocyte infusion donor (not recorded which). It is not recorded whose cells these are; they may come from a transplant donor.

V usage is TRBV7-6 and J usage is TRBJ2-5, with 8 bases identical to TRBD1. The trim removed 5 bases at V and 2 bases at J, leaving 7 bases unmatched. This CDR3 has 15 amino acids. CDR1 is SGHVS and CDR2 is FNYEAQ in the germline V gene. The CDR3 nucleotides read TGTGCCAGCAGCGCGTTCGGACAGGGACAAGAGACCCAGTACTTC. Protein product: CASSAFGQGQETQYF.

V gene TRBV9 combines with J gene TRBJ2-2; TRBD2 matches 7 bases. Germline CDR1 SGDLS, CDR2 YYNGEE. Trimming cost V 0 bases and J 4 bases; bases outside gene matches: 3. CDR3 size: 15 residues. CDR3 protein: CASSVVREFTGELFF. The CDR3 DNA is TGTGCCAGCAGCGTAGTGCGGGAGTTCACCGGGGAGCTGTTTTTT.

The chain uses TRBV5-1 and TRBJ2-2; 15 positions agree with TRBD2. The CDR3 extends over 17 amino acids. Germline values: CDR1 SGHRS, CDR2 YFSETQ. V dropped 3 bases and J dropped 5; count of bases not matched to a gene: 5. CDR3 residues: CASSSRTSGGETGELFF. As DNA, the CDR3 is TGCGCCAGCAGCTCCCGGACTAGCGGGGGGGAAACCGGGGAGCTGTTTTTT. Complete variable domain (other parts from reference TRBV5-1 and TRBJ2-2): KAGVTQTPRYLIKTRGQQVTLSCSPISGHRSVSWYQQTPGQGLQFLFEYFSETQRNKGNFPGRFSGRQFSNSRSEMNVSTLELGDSALYLCASSSRTSGGETGELFFGEGSRLTVL.

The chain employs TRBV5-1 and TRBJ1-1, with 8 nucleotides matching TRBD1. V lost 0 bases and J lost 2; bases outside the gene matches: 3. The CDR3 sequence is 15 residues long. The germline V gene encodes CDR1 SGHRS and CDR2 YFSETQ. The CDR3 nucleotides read TGCGCCAGCAGCTTGGAGGGACAGGTCAACACTGAAGCTTTCTTT. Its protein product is CASSLEGQVNTEAFF.

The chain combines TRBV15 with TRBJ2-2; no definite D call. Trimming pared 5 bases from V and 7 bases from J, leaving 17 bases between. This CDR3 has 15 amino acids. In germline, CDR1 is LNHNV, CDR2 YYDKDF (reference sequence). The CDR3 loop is CATSGAATPDGELFF. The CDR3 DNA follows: TGTGCCACCAGCGGCGCAGCGACCCCAGACGGGGAGCTGTTTTTT.

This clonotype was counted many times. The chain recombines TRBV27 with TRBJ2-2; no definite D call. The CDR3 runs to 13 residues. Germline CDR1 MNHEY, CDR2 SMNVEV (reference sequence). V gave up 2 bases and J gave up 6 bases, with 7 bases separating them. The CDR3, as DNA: TGTGCCAGCAGTTTAACCGGCGCCGGGGAGCTGTTTTTT. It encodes CASSLTGAGELFF.

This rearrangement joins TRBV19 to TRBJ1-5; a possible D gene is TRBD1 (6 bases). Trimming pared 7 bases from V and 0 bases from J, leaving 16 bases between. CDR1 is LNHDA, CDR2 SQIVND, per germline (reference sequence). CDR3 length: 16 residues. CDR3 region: CASTILGHASNQPQHF. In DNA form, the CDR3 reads TGTGCCAGTACCATATTGGGACATGCTAGCAATCAGCCCCAGCATTTT.

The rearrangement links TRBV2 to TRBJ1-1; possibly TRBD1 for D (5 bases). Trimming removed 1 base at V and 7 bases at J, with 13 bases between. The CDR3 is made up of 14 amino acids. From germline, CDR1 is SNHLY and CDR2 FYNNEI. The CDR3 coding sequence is TGTGCCAGCAGTGAAGGGAGAAGAGGGGATGAAGCTTTCTTT. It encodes CASSEGRRGDEAFF.

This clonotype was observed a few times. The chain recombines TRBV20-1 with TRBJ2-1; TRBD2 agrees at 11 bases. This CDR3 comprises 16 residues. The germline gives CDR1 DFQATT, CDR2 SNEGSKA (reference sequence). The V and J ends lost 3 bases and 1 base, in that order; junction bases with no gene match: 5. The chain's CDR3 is CSASSIAGGSYNEQFF. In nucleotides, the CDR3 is TGCAGTGCTAGTTCAATAGCGGGGGGGTCCTACAATGAGCAGTTCTTC.

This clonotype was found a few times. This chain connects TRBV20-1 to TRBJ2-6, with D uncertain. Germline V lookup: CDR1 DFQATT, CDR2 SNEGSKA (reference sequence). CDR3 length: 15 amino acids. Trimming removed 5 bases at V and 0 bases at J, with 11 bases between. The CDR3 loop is CSAPYDLSGANVLTF. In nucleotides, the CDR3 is TGCAGTGCTCCTTACGACCTCTCTGGGGCCAACGTCCTGACTTTC.

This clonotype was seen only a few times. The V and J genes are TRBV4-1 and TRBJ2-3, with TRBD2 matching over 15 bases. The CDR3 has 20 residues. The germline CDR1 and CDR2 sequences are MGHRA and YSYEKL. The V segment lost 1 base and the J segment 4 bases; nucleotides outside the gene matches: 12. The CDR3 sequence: CASSQVVGLAGGIAPDTQYF. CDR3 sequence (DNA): TGCGCCAGCAGCCAAGTTGTAGGACTAGCGGGGGGGATCGCCCCAGATACGCAGTATTTT.

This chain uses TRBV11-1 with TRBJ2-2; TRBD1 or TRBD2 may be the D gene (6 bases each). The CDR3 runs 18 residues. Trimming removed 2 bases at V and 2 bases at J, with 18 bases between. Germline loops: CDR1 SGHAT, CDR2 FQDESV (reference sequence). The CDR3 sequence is CASSLYRWGAGNTGELFF. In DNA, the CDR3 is TGTGCCAGCAGCTTATACCGATGGGGGGCCGGAAACACCGGGGAGCTGTTTTTT.